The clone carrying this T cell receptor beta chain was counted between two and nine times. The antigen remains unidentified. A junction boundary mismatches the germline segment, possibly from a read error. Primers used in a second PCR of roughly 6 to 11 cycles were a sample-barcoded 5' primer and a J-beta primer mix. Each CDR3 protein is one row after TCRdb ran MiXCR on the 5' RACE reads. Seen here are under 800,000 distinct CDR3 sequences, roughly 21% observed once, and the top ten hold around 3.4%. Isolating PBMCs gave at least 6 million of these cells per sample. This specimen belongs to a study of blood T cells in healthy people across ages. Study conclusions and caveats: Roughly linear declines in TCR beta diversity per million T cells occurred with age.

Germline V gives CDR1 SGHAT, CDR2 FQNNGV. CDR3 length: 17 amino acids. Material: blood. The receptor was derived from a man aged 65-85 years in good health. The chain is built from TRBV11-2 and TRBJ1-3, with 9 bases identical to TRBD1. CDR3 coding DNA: TGTGCCAGCAGCTTACGGACAGGGGCCTTCTCTGGAAACACCACATATTTT. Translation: CASSLRTGAFSGNTTYF. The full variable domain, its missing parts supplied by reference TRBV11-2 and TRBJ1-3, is EAGVAQSPRYKIIEKRQSVAFWCNPISGHATLYWYQQILGQGPKLLIQFQNNGVVDDSQLPKDRFSAERLKGVDSTLKIQPAKLEDSAVYLCASSLRTGAFSGNTTYFGEGSWLTVV.